The 3 T cell receptor beta chains below come from one sample, sequenced in a study of PD-1 blockade in classical Hodgkin lymphoma. Clones were read by immunoSEQ multiplex PCR, and TCRdb kept only the in-frame ones, dropping some. The sample lists roughly 12,000 clones, 84% seen once, with approximately 37% in the top ten. All trial patients relapsed after autologous stem cell transplantation. CD8+ T cell isolation from thawed PBMCs was performed by magnetic negative selection. The sequenced sample was CD8+ T cells from blood, obtained at baseline. The receptors shown here come from a human donor with classical Hodgkin lymphoma.

The DNA for the CDR3 is TGTGCCAGCAGCTTAGTGGGTGTCTATGGCTACACCTTC. Translated, it gives CASSLVGVYGYTF. The chain recombines TRBV11-2 with TRBJ1-2; D is unresolved. V was cut by 1 base and J by 4 bases, with 7 bases left in between. The germline CDR1 and CDR2 sequences are SGHAT and FQNNGV. CDR3 length: 13 amino acids.

The rearrangement links TRBV5-8 to TRBJ1-1; 7 bases line up with TRBD1. The trim removed 0 bases at V and 4 bases at J, leaving 3 bases unmatched. The CDR3 loop spans 14 amino acids. From germline, CDR1 is SGHTS and CDR2 YDEGEE. The CDR3: CASSLGQGFTEAFF. The CDR3 DNA sequence: TGTGCCAGCAGCTTGGGACAGGGCTTCACTGAAGCTTTCTTT. Looking up the rest from reference TRBV5-8 and TRBJ1-1 gives the full variable domain: EAGVTQSPTHLIKTRGQQATLRCSPISGHTSVYWYQQALGLGLQFLLWYDEGEERNRGNFPPRFSGRQFPNYSSELNVNALELEDSALYLCASSLGQGFTEAFFGQGTRLTVV.

The chain recombines TRBV6-5 with TRBJ1-1; 7 bases map to TRBD1. Germline V gene data show CDR1 as MNHEY and CDR2 as SVGAGI. The CDR3 has 14 amino acids. The trim removed 5 bases at V and 2 bases at J, leaving 5 bases unmatched. The DNA of the CDR3 is TGTGCCAGCAGTCCGGGACAGTCCAACACTGAAGCTTTCTTT. It encodes CASSPGQSNTEAFF.